The 21 T cell receptor beta chains below were found in one sample sequenced in a study of beta chain features in type 1 diabetes. For these TCRs, the target antigens are not known. The investigators reverse transcribed all of the isolated RNA, so they sequenced expressed TCRB transcripts. Profiling relied on immunoSEQ multiplex PCR, and the TCRdb table lists in-frame clones only, not all of them. This table has around 690,000 clones, 9.5% to 15% appearing once. Study-level points and caveats: Shorter TCRB CDR3s, moderately but significantly so, were found in Type 1 diabetes patients in all four CD4+ subsets.

The specimen sequenced was naive CD4+ T cells from blood. The receptors stem from a man aged 25 to 45 with type 1 diabetes.

The J gene is TRBJ1-3, the V gene TRBV15, with D possibly TRBD1 on 5 matching bases. Germline CDR1 LNHNV, CDR2 YYDKDF (reference sequence). V was shortened by 0 bases and J by 2 bases, with 11 bases between the two germline ends. The CDR3 loop spans 16 amino acids. The CDR3 loop is CATSRDRGSTGNTIYF. In nucleotides, the CDR3 is TGTGCCACCAGCAGAGATCGGGGCAGTACTGGAAACACCATATATTTT. Drawing the rest from reference TRBV15 and TRBJ1-3, the complete variable domain is DAMVIQNPRYQVTQFGKPVTLSCSQTLNHNVMYWYQQKSSQAPKLLFHYYDKDFNNEADTPDNFQSRRPNTSFCFLDIRSPGLGDTAMYLCATSRDRGSTGNTIYFGEGSWLTVV.

This clone was seen a few times. The chain employs TRBV18 and TRBJ1-5; the D is unclear. Trimming pared 8 bases from V and 3 bases from J, leaving 14 bases between. The CDR3 length is 14 residues. The germline V gene has CDR1 KGHSH and CDR2 LQKENI. CDR3 nucleotide sequence: TGTGCCAGCACTGATCAAGATATCAATCAGCCCCAGCATTTT. Protein: CASTDQDINQPQHF.

In the case of this clone: Additional DNA sequences in this sample encode the identical CDR3. The chain recombines TRBV7-2 with TRBJ1-2, with D unresolved. The V gene lost 1 base and the J gene lost 6 bases, with 6 bases spanning the gap. Germline V gene data show CDR1 as SGHTA and CDR2 as FQGNSA. This CDR3 is 12 amino acids long. Written as DNA, the CDR3 is TGTGCCAGCAGCTTAGTTGGGGATGGCTACACCTTC. As protein: CASSLVGDGYTF.

The gene calls are TRBV7-9 and TRBJ1-3; 7 positions match TRBD1. With V trimmed by 6 bases and J by 1 base, 9 bases remained unmatched. The CDR3 totals 16 residues. Germline assignment: CDR1 SEHNR and CDR2 FQNEAQ (reference sequence). In DNA form, the CDR3 reads TGTGCCAGCAGTCCCCCCAGGGGGGCATCTGGAAACACCATATATTTT. The encoded protein is CASSPPRGASGNTIYF.

The V call is TRBV28, the J call TRBJ1-2; D unresolved. V dropped 6 bases and J dropped 5 bases, with 7 bases sitting between them. The length of the CDR3 is 11 residues. CDR1 MDHEN and CDR2 SYDVKM come from the germline V gene. The CDR3 nucleotides read TGTGCCAGCAGCCACAGTTATGGCTACACCTTC. It specifies CASSHSYGYTF.

This clone was counted a few times. V gene TRBV28 combines with J gene TRBJ2-7; a possible D gene is TRBD1 (6 bases). V gave up 2 bases and J gave up 0 bases, with 8 bases separating them. CDR1 MDHEN and CDR2 SYDVKM come from the germline V gene. The CDR3 spans 14 residues. CDR3 DNA sequence: TGTGCCAGCAGTTTAGGGGACATCTCCTACGAGCAGTACTTC. Protein: CASSLGDISYEQYF.

The genes are TRBV4-3 and TRBJ1-5; weak D call: TRBD1 (5 bases). Per germline, CDR1 LGHNA and CDR2 YSLEER. CDR3 length equals 16 residues. Trimming took off 4 bases at V and 0 bases at J, with 13 bases between the two ends. DNA of the CDR3: TGCGCCAGCAGCCCAGGGAGGGAAAATAGCAATCAGCCCCAGCATTTT. Translating it yields CASSPGRENSNQPQHF.

The CDR3 reads CASSHYPGQSNLNTEAFF. The CDR3 region has the DNA TGTGCCAGCAGCCATTACCCGGGACAGAGCAATCTGAACACTGAAGCTTTCTTT. The chain joins TRBV14 to TRBJ1-1; 7 nucleotides match TRBD1. The CDR3 is 18 amino acids. Germline assignment: CDR1 SGHDN and CDR2 FVKESK. V trimming: 3 bases; J trimming: 0 bases; junction bases outside the gene matches: 13. Filled out from reference TRBV14 and TRBJ1-1, the complete variable domain reads EAGVTQFPSHSVIEKGQTVTLRCDPISGHDNLYWYRRVMGKEIKFLLHFVKESKQDESGMPNNRFLAERTGGTYSTLKVQPAELEDSGVYFCASSHYPGQSNLNTEAFFGQGTRLTVV.

The rearrangement uses TRBV18 and TRBJ2-1; TRBD1 might be the D (6 bases). V gave up 3 bases and J gave up 8 bases, with 11 bases separating them. CDR3 length: 13 amino acids. CDR1 KGHSH and CDR2 LQKENI come from the germline V gene. The CDR3 here is CASSPRQADEQFF. The DNA of the CDR3 is TGTGCCAGCTCACCCAGACAGGCCGATGAGCAGTTCTTC.

Only a few counts were recorded for this clone. The rearrangement uses TRBV30 and TRBJ1-3; D possibly corresponds to TRBD1 (5 bases). V was trimmed by 4 bases and J by 7 bases, leaving 14 bases between them. This CDR3 is 13 amino acids long. Germline V CDR1 and CDR2: GTSNPN, SVGIG (reference sequence). CDR3 sequence (DNA): TGTGCCTGGAAGAAGGGAGGGGTCAACACCATATATTTT. This gives the protein CAWKKGGVNTIYF.

This clone was detected a few times. This chain links TRBV5-1 with TRBJ2-5; D perhaps matches TRBD2 (6 bases). V gave up 3 bases and J gave up 0 bases, with 15 bases separating them. This CDR3 is built from 16 residues. Germline CDR1 is SGHRS and CDR2 is YFSETQ. The CDR3 loop reads CASSYNPGTDQETQYF. Written as DNA, the CDR3 is TGCGCCAGCAGCTATAATCCCGGGACTGACCAAGAGACCCAGTACTTC.

V gene TRBV4-2 combines with J gene TRBJ2-7; tentatively, D is TRBD1 or TRBD2 (5 bases each). Trimming cost V 4 bases and J 3 bases, with 22 bases left between them. The germline CDR1 and CDR2 sequences are LGHNA and YNFKEQ. The CDR3 sequence is 17 residues long. As DNA, the CDR3 is TGTGCCAGCAGCCGAGGCCTACCACGGGGCACCAACTACGAGCAGTACTTC. This sequence encodes CASSRGLPRGTNYEQYF.

This clone was counted only a few times. The rearrangement links TRBV9 to TRBJ1-6; TRBD1 matches at 7 bases. The CDR3 has 18 amino acids. CDR1 and CDR2 (germline): SGDLS, YYNGEE. V shed 4 bases, J shed 7 bases, and the junction held 17 bases outside the gene matches. CDR3 protein: CASSSHGGGGGVNSPLHF. Written as DNA, the CDR3 is TGTGCCAGCAGCTCCCATGGGGGTGGAGGGGGCGTAAATTCACCCCTCCACTTT.

This clone has more than one count but fewer than ten. The CDR3 sequence is CASSLEYPGELFF. CDR3 in DNA: TGTGCCAGCAGCTTAGAGTACCCCGGGGAGCTGTTTTTT. This rearrangement joins TRBV7-9 to TRBJ2-2; D unresolved. The CDR3 contains 13 residues. Germline V lookup: CDR1 SEHNR, CDR2 FQNEAQ (reference sequence). V gave up 1 base and J gave up 6 bases, with 6 bases separating them. Looking up the rest from reference TRBV7-9 and TRBJ2-2 gives the full variable domain: DTGVSQNPRHKITKRGQNVTFRCDPISEHNRLYWYRQTLGQGPEFLTYFQNEAQLEKSRLLSDRFSAERPKGSFSTLEIQRTEQGDSAMYLCASSLEYPGELFFGEGSRLTVL.

The table lists this clone with a few counts. V usage is TRBV10-3 and J usage is TRBJ2-4; the match to TRBD1 covers 7 bases. CDR1 ENHRY and CDR2 SYGVKD come from the germline V gene. V lost 4 bases and J lost 0; bases outside the gene matches: 9. The CDR3 runs 17 residues. This CDR3 is CAISVSGTELAKNIQYF. As DNA, the CDR3 is TGTGCCATCAGTGTCTCAGGGACAGAGCTAGCCAAAAACATTCAGTACTTC.

This clone was observed a few times. The chain recombines TRBV7-2 with TRBJ1-1; no reliable D call. Germline V gene sequence: CDR1 SGHTA, CDR2 FQGNSA. The CDR3 covers 15 residues. V lost 2 bases and J 2 bases, leaving 12 bases between the germline ends. The CDR3 sequence: CASSLLPGINTEAFF. CDR3 nucleotide sequence: TGTGCCAGCAGCTTACTACCCGGGATCAACACTGAAGCTTTCTTT.

The V call is TRBV4-1, the J call TRBJ1-4; 8 bases match TRBD1. J was trimmed by 6 bases and V by 4 bases; bases with no gene match: 4. The CDR3 is 14 amino acids. Per the germline V gene, CDR1 is MGHRA and CDR2 is YSYEKL. As DNA, the CDR3 is TGCGCCAGCAGCCCGGACAGGGAGTATGAAAAACTGTTTTTT. Translating gives CASSPDREYEKLFF.

CDR3 DNA sequence: TGTGCCATCAGCACGCCGAGGACGCGGGAGACCCAGTACTTC. It codes for CAISTPRTRETQYF. The genes are TRBV10-3 and TRBJ2-5, with D hard to call. The CDR3 covers 14 residues. From germline, CDR1 is ENHRY and CDR2 SYGVKD. Deletions cut 6 bases from V and 5 bases from J, with 16 bases between.

The V call is TRBV7-2, the J call TRBJ2-1, with 10 nucleotides matching TRBD2. With 4 bases clipped from V and 7 bases from J, the junction kept 13 bases outside the gene matches. CDR3 length: 17 amino acids. CDR1 is SGHTA, CDR2 FQGNSA, per germline. Here the CDR3 DNA reads TGTGCCAGCAGCTCGAGTCCTGGGACTAGCGTAGGGAATGAGCAGTTCTTC. This translates into CASSSSPGTSVGNEQFF.

This clone was seen more than once but under ten times. The chain couples TRBV25-1 to TRBJ2-1; D unresolved. Germline V gives CDR1 MGHDK, CDR2 SYGVNS. With 0 bases removed from V and 2 bases from J, the gap between germline ends came to 14 bases. This CDR3 has 17 residues. As DNA, the CDR3 is TGTGCCAGCAGTGAATATATTTCGGGTTCTGCCTACAATGAGCAGTTCTTC. Its translation is CASSEYISGSAYNEQFF.

The chain uses TRBV5-1 and TRBJ2-1, with 8 nucleotides matching TRBD1. CDR1 is SGHRS and CDR2 is YFSETQ in the germline V gene. With 0 bases clipped from V and 4 bases from J, the junction kept 6 bases outside the gene matches. The CDR3 loop spans 16 amino acids. Written as DNA, the CDR3 is TGCGCCAGCAGCTTGGCCCCGACAGGGGAATACAATGAGCAGTTCTTC. It encodes CASSLAPTGEYNEQFF.